Listed below are T cell receptor beta chains from one sample, sequenced in a study of long-term antiretroviral therapy in people with HIV. The protocol was immunoSEQ multiplex PCR, while the TCRdb copy is restricted to in-frame clones and leaves out a portion. The table shows 20,000 to 30,000 clones, with approximately 83% occurring only once. This material consisted of unsorted PBMCs, taken approximately 4.5 years after starting antiretroviral therapy. All receptors derive from a man aged 30-40 years with HIV. Each CDR3 is given with its conserved first and last residue. A D gene is named only where the DNA matches it firmly. Clone size is stated in some rows and not others, as once, few, many or a class when expanded.

- | TRBJ2-2 | TRBV9 | TRBD2 | CASSVFVGGFNTGELFF | TGTGCCAGCAGCGTATTTGTGGGGGGGTTTAACACCGGGGAGCTGTTTTTT
- | TRBJ1-5 | TRBV27 | - | CASSFSLGQPQHF | TGTGCCAGCAGTTTCTCCCTAGGTCAGCCCCAGCATTTT
- | TRBJ2-5 | TRBV28 | TRBD2 | CASSLSSGSGETQYF | TGTGCCAGCAGTTTGAGTAGCGGGAGCGGTGAGACCCAGTACTTC
few | TRBJ2-3 | TRBV4-2 | - | CASSQGGGGADTQYF | TGTGCCAGCAGCCAAGGAGGAGGGGGTGCAGATACGCAGTATTTT
- | TRBJ2-5 | TRBV5-5 | - | CASSLRSVSIGVGETQYF | TGTGCCAGCAGCTTGAGGTCGGTTTCAATAGGGGTCGGAGAGACCCAGTACTTC
- | TRBJ1-2 | TRBV7-9 | TRBD1 | CASIKQGGGYTF | TGTGCCAGCATCAAACAGGGGGGAGGCTACACCTTC
- | TRBJ2-3 | TRBV10-3 | - | CAIRRGFDTDTQYF | TGTGCCATCAGACGGGGGTTTGACACAGATACGCAGTATTTT
- | TRBJ1-6 | TRBV5-1 | TRBD1 | CASSLGTGYNSPLHF | TGCGCCAGCAGCTTGGGGACAGGGTATAATTCACCCCTCCACTTT
- | TRBJ1-1 | TRBV30 | - | CAWSPGTGSGAFF | TGTGCCTGGAGTCCTGGGACTGGGAGCGGAGCTTTCTTT
- | TRBJ2-1 | TRBV9 | TRBD2 | CASTASGNYNEQFF | TGTGCCAGCACCGCTAGCGGGAACTACAATGAGCAGTTCTTC
- | TRBJ2-7 | TRBV28 | TRBD1 | CASSRKPGQGAYEQYF | TGTGCCAGCAGCCGTAAACCGGGACAGGGGGCCTACGAGCAGTACTTC
- | TRBJ2-2 | TRBV7-3 | - | CASSLNTGELFF | TGTGCCAGCAGTCTTAACACCGGGGAGCTGTTTTTT
- | TRBJ2-1 | TRBV9 | - | CASSASGVNEQFF | TGTGCCAGCAGCGCCTCAGGGGTCAATGAGCAGTTCTTC
- | TRBJ2-7 | TRBV5-6 | - | CASSLGVPSYEQYF | TGTGCCAGCAGCTTGGGGGTCCCCTCCTACGAGCAGTACTTC
- | TRBJ1-2 | TRBV5-6 | TRBD1 | CASSFGTGNYGYTF | TGTGCCAGCAGCTTCGGGACAGGGAACTATGGCTACACCTTC
- | TRBJ1-2 | TRBV5-4 | TRBD1 | CASSVMTDRGGYTF | TGTGCCAGCAGCGTGATGACGGACAGGGGGGGCTACACCTTC
- | TRBJ2-3 | TRBV29-1 | TRBD2 | CSVGGLAGVGDTQYF | TGCAGCGTGGGGGGTCTAGCGGGAGTAGGAGATACGCAGTATTTT
- | TRBJ2-7 | TRBV15 | - | CATSRDRKAGEQYF | TGTGCCACCAGCAGGGACCGTAAGGCGGGCGAGCAGTACTTC
- | TRBJ1-1 | TRBV11-2 | TRBD1 | CASSLDRTEAFF | TGTGCCAGCAGCCTGGACAGGACTGAAGCTTTCTTT
- | TRBJ2-3 | TRBV6-4 | - | CASSDALGGPTDTQYF | TGTGCCAGCAGTGACGCCCTAGGGGGGCCTACAGATACGCAGTATTTT
- | TRBJ2-7 | TRBV9 | TRBD1 | CASSGTGTASYEQYF | TGTGCCAGCAGCGGAACCGGGACAGCCTCCTACGAGCAGTACTTC
- | TRBJ1-1 | TRBV29-1 | TRBD1 | CSGQGEATEAFF | TGCAGCGGACAGGGTGAGGCCACTGAAGCTTTCTTT
- | TRBJ2-6 | TRBV27 | - | CASSLLGDGANVLTF | TGTGCCAGCAGTTTACTCGGGGATGGGGCCAACGTCCTGACTTTC
once | TRBJ1-1 | TRBV2 | - | CASSEARGIEAFF | TGTGCCAGCAGTGAAGCGCGGGGGATTGAAGCTTTCTTT
- | TRBJ1-2 | TRBV19 | - | CASSFPGYGYTF | TGTGCCAGTAGTTTCCCAGGGTATGGCTACACCTTC
- | TRBJ2-3 | TRBV5-1 | - | CASSRSGAMGDTQYF | TGCGCCAGCAGCAGGTCGGGAGCTATGGGAGATACGCAGTATTTT
- | TRBJ2-2 | TRBV5-1 | TRBD1 | CASSLEAGTGYTGELFF | TGCGCCAGCAGCTTGGAGGCCGGGACAGGCTACACCGGGGAGCTGTTTTTT
once | TRBJ2-3 | TRBV10-3 | TRBD1 | CAISTGDYAADTQYF | TGTGCCATCAGCACAGGGGATTATGCGGCAGATACGCAGTATTTT
- | TRBJ2-1 | TRBV10-2 | - | CASSPRGREQFF | TGCGCCAGCAGTCCCCGGGGTAGGGAGCAGTTCTTC
- | TRBJ2-1 | TRBV18 | - | CASSPPLQERGEQFF | TGTGCCAGCTCACCACCGTTACAGGAGAGAGGTGAGCAGTTCTTC
few | TRBJ1-5 | TRBV6-6 | - | CASSSTGHQPQHF | TGTGCCAGCAGTTCGACGGGTCATCAGCCCCAGCATTTT
- | TRBJ1-2 | TRBV15 | - | CATSRDRQAYGYTF | TGTGCCACCAGCAGAGATCGACAGGCGTATGGCTACACCTTC
- | TRBJ1-5 | TRBV19 | TRBD1 | CASTPGQNNQPQHF | TGTGCCAGTACTCCGGGACAGAACAATCAGCCCCAGCATTTT
hyperexpanded | TRBJ1-1 | TRBV30 | TRBD1 | CAFGQGFTEAFF | TGTGCCTTTGGACAGGGGTTCACTGAAGCTTTCTTT
- | TRBJ2-1 | TRBV29-1 | - | CSVGDVNNEQFF | TGCAGCGTCGGGGACGTAAACAATGAGCAGTTCTTC
- | TRBJ2-7 | TRBV10-3 | - | CAISDPYEQYF | TGTGCCATCAGTGACCCCTACGAGCAGTACTTC
- | TRBJ2-5 | TRBV30 | - | CAWTTAWGPETQYF | TGTGCCTGGACCACGGCTTGGGGGCCGGAGACCCAGTACTTC
few | TRBJ1-5 | TRBV19 | - | CASRQLLRGNSNQPQHF | TGTGCCAGTAGGCAACTCCTCCGAGGGAATAGCAATCAGCCCCAGCATTTT
- | TRBJ2-3 | TRBV12-5 | TRBD1 | CASGLGQADRTDTQYF | TGTGCTAGTGGTCTCGGACAGGCCGACCGCACAGATACGCAGTATTTT
- | TRBJ2-3 | TRBV4-1 | - | CASGNVFPTDTQYF | TGCGCCAGCGGAAACGTATTCCCCACAGATACGCAGTATTTT
- | TRBJ2-7 | TRBV2 | TRBD1 | CASSSPGQGIYEQYF | TGTGCCAGCAGTTCCCCGGGACAGGGTATCTACGAGCAGTACTTC
- | TRBJ1-1 | TRBV27 | - | CASSLAGAGTEAFF | TGTGCCAGCAGTTTAGCGGGGGCGGGCACTGAAGCTTTCTTT
- | TRBJ2-5 | TRBV19 | - | CASKAPDGYAPQETQYF | TGTGCCAGTAAAGCCCCCGACGGTTATGCCCCCCAAGAGACCCAGTACTTC
- | TRBJ2-7 | TRBV6-1 | - | CASSEMTASYEQYF | TGTGCCAGCAGTGAAATGACAGCCTCCTACGAGCAGTACTTC
- | TRBJ2-1 | TRBV19 | TRBD1 | CASNPQGVYEQFF | TGTGCCAGTAACCCCCAGGGGGTATACGAGCAGTTCTTC
- | TRBJ2-3 | TRBV5-4 | TRBD2 | CASSLPGLSTDTQYF | TGTGCCAGCAGCTTGCCGGGACTAAGCACAGATACGCAGTATTTT
- | TRBJ2-2 | TRBV9 | - | CASSPFTGELFF | TGTGCCAGCAGCCCTTTCACCGGGGAGCTGTTTTTT
once | TRBJ1-1 | TRBV7-2 | - | CASSLGVSPEVTEAFF | TGTGCCAGCAGCTTAGGAGTCTCACCTGAGGTCACTGAAGCTTTCTTT
- | TRBJ1-1 | TRBV6-9 | - | CASSSDRDSGRATEAFF | TGTGCCAGCAGTTCAGACCGGGACTCGGGCAGGGCCACTGAAGCTTTCTTT
- | TRBJ2-3 | TRBV29-1 | - | CSVGRLFTDTQYF | TGCAGCGTTGGCCGACTTTTCACAGATACGCAGTATTTT
- | TRBJ2-1 | TRBV12-5 | - | CASGPPPFVIAKQFF | TGTGCTAGTGGTCCCCCCCCCTTTGTAATAGCGAAGCAGTTCTTC
- | TRBJ2-3 | TRBV5-6 | - | CATSQRRTDTQYF | TGTGCCACCTCACAGAGACGCACAGATACGCAGTATTTT
- | TRBJ1-1 | TRBV2 | - | CASSEALHRGVNTEAFF | TGTGCCAGCAGTGAAGCGCTTCATAGGGGCGTGAACACTGAAGCTTTCTTT
- | TRBJ2-1 | TRBV4-2 | - | CASSQGAGARGNEQFF | TGTGCCAGCAGCCAAGGAGCCGGGGCGCGAGGCAATGAGCAGTTCTTC